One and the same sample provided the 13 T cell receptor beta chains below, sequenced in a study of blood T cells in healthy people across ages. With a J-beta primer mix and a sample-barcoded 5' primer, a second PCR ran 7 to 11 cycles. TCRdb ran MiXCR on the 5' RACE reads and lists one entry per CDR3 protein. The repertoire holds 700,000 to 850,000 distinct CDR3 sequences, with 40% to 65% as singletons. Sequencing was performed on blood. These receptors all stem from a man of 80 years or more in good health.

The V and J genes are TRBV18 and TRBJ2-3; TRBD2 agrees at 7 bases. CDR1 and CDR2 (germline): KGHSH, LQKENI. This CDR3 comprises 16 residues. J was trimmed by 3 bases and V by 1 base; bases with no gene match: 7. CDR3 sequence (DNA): TGTGCCAGCTCACCACGGACGGGAGGAAAAACAGATACGCAGTATTTT. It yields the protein CASSPRTGGKTDTQYF. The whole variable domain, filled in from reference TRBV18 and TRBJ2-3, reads NAGVMQNPRHLVRRRGQEARLRCSPMKGHSHVYWYRQLPEEGLKFMVYLQKENIIDESGMPKERFSAEFPKEGPSILRIQQVVRGDSAAYFCASSPRTGGKTDTQYFGPGTRLTVL.

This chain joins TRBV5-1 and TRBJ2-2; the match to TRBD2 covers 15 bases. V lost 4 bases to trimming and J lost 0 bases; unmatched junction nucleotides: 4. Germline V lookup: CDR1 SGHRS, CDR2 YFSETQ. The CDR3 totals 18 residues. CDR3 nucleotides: TGCGCCAGCAGCCCCGGACTAGCGGGAGGGCCGAACACCGGGGAGCTGTTTTTT. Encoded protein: CASSPGLAGGPNTGELFF.

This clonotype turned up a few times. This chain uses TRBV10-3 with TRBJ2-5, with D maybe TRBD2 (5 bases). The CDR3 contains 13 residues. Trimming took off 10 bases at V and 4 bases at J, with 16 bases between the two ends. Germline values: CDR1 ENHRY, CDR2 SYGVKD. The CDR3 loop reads CATVAPEGETQYF. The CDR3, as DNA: TGTGCCACCGTAGCGCCCGAGGGAGAGACCCAGTACTTC.

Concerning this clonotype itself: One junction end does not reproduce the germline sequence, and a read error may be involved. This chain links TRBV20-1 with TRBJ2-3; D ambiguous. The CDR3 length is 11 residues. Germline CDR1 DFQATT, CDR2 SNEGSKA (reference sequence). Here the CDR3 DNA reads TGCAGTCCTAGGTCTTTAGGATACGCGTATTTT. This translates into CSPRSLGYAYF.

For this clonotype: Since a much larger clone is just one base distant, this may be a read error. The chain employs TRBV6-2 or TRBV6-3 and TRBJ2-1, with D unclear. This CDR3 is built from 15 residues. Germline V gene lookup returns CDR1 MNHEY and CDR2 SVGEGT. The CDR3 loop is CASRPFGLADNKQFF. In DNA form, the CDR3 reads TGTGCCAGCAGGCCGTTCGGGTTAGCCGACAATAAGCAGTTCTTC.

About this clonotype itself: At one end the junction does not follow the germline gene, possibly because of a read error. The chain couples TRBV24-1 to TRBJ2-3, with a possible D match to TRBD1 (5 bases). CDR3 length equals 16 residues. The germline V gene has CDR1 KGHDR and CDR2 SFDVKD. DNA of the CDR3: TGTGCCACCAGTGATGATAGGACACCAGGCACAGAGACGCAGTATTTT. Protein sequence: CATSDDRTPGTETQYF.

The CDR3 nucleotides are TGTGCCAGCAGTTACTCGAATGCGGGAGTGGGTACAGATACGCAGTATTTT. Protein product: CASSYSNAGVGTDTQYF. The V and J genes are TRBV6-5 and TRBJ2-3; 7 bases are a match to TRBD2. From germline, CDR1 is MNHEY and CDR2 SVGAGI. V lost 0 bases and J lost 3; bases outside the gene matches: 9. This CDR3 has 17 residues.

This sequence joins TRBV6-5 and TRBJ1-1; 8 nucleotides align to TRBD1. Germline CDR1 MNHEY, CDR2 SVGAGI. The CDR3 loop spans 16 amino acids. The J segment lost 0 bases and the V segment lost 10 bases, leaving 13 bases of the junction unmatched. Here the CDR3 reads CATNRGTVTLNTEAFF. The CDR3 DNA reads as TGTGCCACCAACAGGGGGACAGTAACCTTGAACACTGAAGCTTTCTTT.

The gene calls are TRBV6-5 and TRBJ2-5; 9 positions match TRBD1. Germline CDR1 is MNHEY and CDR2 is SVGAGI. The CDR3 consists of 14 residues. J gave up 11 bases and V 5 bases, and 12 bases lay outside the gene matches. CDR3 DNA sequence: TGTGCCAGCAGTCTCAGGACAGGGGTCGACAAGCAGTACTTC. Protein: CASSLRTGVDKQYF.

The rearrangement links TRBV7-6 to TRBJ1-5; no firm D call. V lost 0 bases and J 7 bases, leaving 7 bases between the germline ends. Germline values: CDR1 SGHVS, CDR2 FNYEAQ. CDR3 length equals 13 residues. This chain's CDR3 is CASSLALGQPQHF. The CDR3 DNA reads TGTGCCAGCAGCTTAGCGTTGGGCCAGCCCCAGCATTTT.

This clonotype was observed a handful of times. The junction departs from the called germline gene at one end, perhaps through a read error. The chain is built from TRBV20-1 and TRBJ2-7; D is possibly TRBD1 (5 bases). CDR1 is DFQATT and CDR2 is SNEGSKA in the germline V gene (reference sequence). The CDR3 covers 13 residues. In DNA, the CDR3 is TGCAGCGCTAGAACAGGAAGGTCTGTCGAGCAGTACTTC. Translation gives CSARTGRSVEQYF.

This CDR3 is CATSRDSNNEQFF. CDR3 DNA sequence: TGTGCCACCTCCCGGGACAGTAATAATGAGCAGTTCTTC. The genes are TRBV24-1 and TRBJ2-1; 7 bases are a match to TRBD1. Germline V gives CDR1 KGHDR, CDR2 SFDVKD. Germline trimming cut 9 bases from V and 7 bases from J; bases unmatched to any gene: 8. This CDR3 has 13 amino acids.

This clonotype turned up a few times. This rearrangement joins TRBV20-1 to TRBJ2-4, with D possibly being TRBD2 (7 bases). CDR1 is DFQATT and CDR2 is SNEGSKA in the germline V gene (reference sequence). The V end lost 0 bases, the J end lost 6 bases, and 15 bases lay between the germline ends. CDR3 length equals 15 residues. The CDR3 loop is CSARENGGLGNIQYF. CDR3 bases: TGCAGTGCTAGAGAAAACGGGGGGCTAGGAAACATTCAGTACTTC.